Presented here are 29 T cell receptor beta chains from one specimen sequenced in a study of T-cell reconstitution after alpha-beta-depleted transplantation in children. Researchers prepared the TCRbeta library using unique molecular identifiers, the study reports. TCRdb re-derived calls from the PCR reads in MiXCR, one entry per CDR3 protein. Of about 980,000 distinct CDR3 sequences in the sample, roughly 29% are singletons; the top ten hold 28%. The sequencing used PBMCs, mostly from graft donor cells, collected 360 days after TCRalphabeta/CD19-depleted stem cell transplant. Receptors were obtained from a boy less than two years old who had a stem cell transplant for SCID, so the T cells may come from the graft donor.

This clonotype has more than one count but fewer than ten. The chain carries TRBV5-4 and TRBJ1-2; 8 bases fit TRBD1. This CDR3 is built from 16 residues. Germline V gene sequence: CDR1 SGHNT, CDR2 YYREEE (reference sequence). Trimming cost V 4 bases and J 0 bases; bases outside gene matches: 8. CDR3 amino acids: CASSVDREGANYGYTF. Here the CDR3 DNA reads TGTGCCAGCAGCGTGGACAGGGAAGGGGCTAACTATGGCTACACCTTC.

The V call is TRBV5-6, the J call TRBJ2-5; D is ambiguous. The CDR3 has 16 amino acids. CDR1 is SGHDT and CDR2 is YYEEEE in the germline V gene. Trimming cost V 4 bases and J 2 bases, with 18 bases left between them. DNA for the CDR3: TGTGCCAGCAGCCTGGGCCTTCGACGGTCTCAAGAGACCCAGTACTTC. It encodes CASSLGLRRSQETQYF. Filled out from reference TRBV5-6 and TRBJ2-5, the complete variable domain reads DAGVTQSPTHLIKTRGQQVTLRCSPKSGHDTVSWYQQALGQGPQFIFQYYEEEERQRGNFPDRFSGHQFPNYSSELNVNALLLGDSALYLCASSLGLRRSQETQYFGPGTRLLVL.

This clonotype showed up just a few times. V is TRBV7-9 and J is TRBJ1-2; D unclear. Per the germline V gene, CDR1 is SEHNR and CDR2 is FQNEAQ (reference sequence). V was shortened by 2 bases and J by 2 bases, with 6 bases between the two germline ends. There are 13 residues in the CDR3. The CDR3 loop is CASSLRRNYGYTF. The CDR3 region has the DNA TGTGCCAGCAGCTTAAGGCGGAACTATGGCTACACCTTC.

This chain uses TRBV29-1 with TRBJ1-1; no reliable D call. Germline-derived CDR1 and CDR2 are SQVTM and ANQGSEA. V was trimmed by 5 bases and J by 1 base, leaving 14 bases between them. CDR3 length equals 14 residues. The CDR3 reads CSVWYGMGNTEAFF. CDR3 nucleotides: TGCAGCGTTTGGTACGGGATGGGGAACACTGAAGCTTTCTTT.

V usage is TRBV12-3 or TRBV12-4 and J usage is TRBJ2-7; D might be TRBD1 (5 bases). The CDR3 has 14 residues. V lost 8 bases, J lost 3 bases, and 17 bases lay in between. As DNA, the CDR3 is TGTGCCAGCCAGGCGCAGGGCTTGCTCTACGAGCAGTACTTC. Its translation is CASQAQGLLYEQYF.

The V gene is TRBV20-1, the J gene TRBJ2-3; 7 bases map to TRBD1. The germline CDR1 and CDR2 sequences are DFQATT and SNEGSKA (reference sequence). The CDR3 runs 16 residues. The junction had 14 bases not matched to a gene; V was cut back by 6 bases and J by 2 bases. The CDR3 region has the DNA TGCAGTGCCCTTAGGGGTCGAGACAGGGACACAGATACGCAGTATTTT. Protein: CSALRGRDRDTDTQYF.

The V gene is TRBV12-3 or TRBV12-4, the J gene TRBJ1-1; D is possibly TRBD1 (5 bases). The CDR3 has 12 residues. Trimming took 8 bases from V and 7 from J, leaving 14 bases between them. This CDR3 reads CASVPGGGEAFF. The DNA of the CDR3 is TGTGCCAGCGTCCCCGGGGGGGGTGAAGCTTTCTTT.

The chain recombines TRBV5-1 with TRBJ2-1; 8 nucleotides align to TRBD1. Germline CDR1 and CDR2: SGHRS and YFSETQ. The CDR3 is 13 residues long. Germline trimming cut 2 bases from V and 15 bases from J; bases unmatched to any gene: 10. CDR3 in amino acids: CASSLSPAGGPFF. CDR3 DNA sequence: TGCGCCAGCAGCTTATCCCCTGCAGGGGGCCCGTTCTTC.

The chain carries TRBV28 and TRBJ1-4, with 10 positions matching TRBD1. J gave up 8 bases and V 6 bases, and 15 bases lay outside the gene matches. The CDR3 runs 17 residues. Germline lookup yields CDR1 MDHEN and CDR2 SYDVKM. The CDR3: CASSPDRGRRGREKLFF. As DNA, the CDR3 is TGTGCCAGCAGCCCAGACAGGGGGCGCAGGGGTCGGGAAAAACTGTTTTTT.

The J gene is TRBJ1-1, the V gene TRBV18; a weak D match, TRBD1 (6 bases). V was cut by 3 bases and J by 5 bases, with 13 bases left in between. Germline values: CDR1 KGHSH, CDR2 LQKENI. This CDR3 comprises 14 residues. CDR3 protein: CASSPDRWATEAFF. The CDR3 nucleotides read TGTGCCAGCTCACCGGACAGATGGGCGACTGAAGCTTTCTTT.

This clonotype was detected many times. Relative to the germline gene, one junction end is altered; a read error may explain this. The chain recombines TRBV5-1 with TRBJ2-7; no clear D. Germline CDR1 is SGHRS and CDR2 is YFSETQ. The CDR3 extends over 13 amino acids. CDR3 coding DNA: TGTGCCAGCAGCTTAGACGCTGCCTACGAGCAGTACTTC. Encoded protein: CASSLDAAYEQYF.

The V gene is TRBV20-1, the J gene TRBJ2-1; 8 positions match TRBD2. Germline V gene sequence: CDR1 DFQATT, CDR2 SNEGSKA (reference sequence). J lost 8 bases, V lost 6 bases, and 15 bases had no gene match. The CDR3 has 15 amino acids. The CDR3 is CSARPRGGLGDEQFF. Here the CDR3 DNA reads TGCAGTGCCCGACCCCGGGGGGGCCTCGGGGATGAGCAGTTCTTC.

This clonotype came up many times. This chain links TRBV11-2 with TRBJ2-6; D is unresolved. Trimming took off 5 bases at V and 2 bases at J, with 19 bases between the two ends. The CDR3 runs 18 residues. CDR1 and CDR2 (germline): SGHAT, FQNNGV. The CDR3 region has the DNA TGTGCCAGCAGCCCCCCCGAGTGGGGTCGAACTGGGGCCAACGTCCTGACTTTC. This translates into CASSPPEWGRTGANVLTF.

The chain has TRBV2 and TRBJ2-7; no firm D call. CDR1 SNHLY and CDR2 FYNNEI come from the germline V gene. The CDR3 has 13 residues. Trimming removed 5 bases at V and 4 bases at J, with 12 bases between. The CDR3 loop is CASSSGPNYEQYF. CDR3 nucleotide sequence: TGTGCCAGCAGTTCAGGCCCTAATTACGAGCAGTACTTC.

This clonotype was recorded a few times. The rearrangement uses TRBV29-1 and TRBJ1-1; the D gene is possibly TRBD1 (6 bases). This CDR3 has 14 residues. The V gene's germline CDR1 is SQVTM and CDR2 ANQGSEA. V was shortened by 6 bases and J by 5 bases, with 19 bases between the two germline ends. CDR3: CSVALLVGGTEAFF. CDR3 bases: TGCAGCGTCGCCCTCCTTGTAGGGGGGACTGAAGCTTTCTTT. The whole variable domain, filled in from reference TRBV29-1 and TRBJ1-1, reads SAVISQKPSRDICQRGTSLTIQCQVDSQVTMMFWYRQQPGQSLTLIATANQGSEATYESGFVIDKFPISRPNLTFSTLTVSNMSPEDSSIYLCSVALLVGGTEAFFGQGTRLTVV.

This clonotype occurred a few times. The CDR3 region is CASSLGWGNYEQYF. CDR3 in DNA: TGTGCCAGCAGTTTGGGGTGGGGAAACTACGAGCAGTACTTC. The rearrangement links TRBV12-3 or TRBV12-4 to TRBJ2-7, with D uncertain. The CDR3 contains 14 residues. V lost 3 bases to trimming and J lost 3 bases, with 12 bases between them.

The chain combines TRBV5-6 with TRBJ2-7; D might be TRBD1 (6 bases). Germline V gene sequence: CDR1 SGHDT, CDR2 YYEEEE. This CDR3 region has 12 residues. Trimming stripped 4 bases from V and 4 bases from J, with 9 bases between. CDR3: CASSDRKYEQYF. CDR3 DNA sequence: TGTGCCAGCAGCGACAGGAAATACGAGCAGTACTTC.

In this sample, this clonotype turned up a few times. The chain uses TRBV10-3 and TRBJ2-1; 9 bases are a match to TRBD1. The V segment lost 8 bases and the J segment 6 bases; nucleotides outside the gene matches: 14. Germline CDR1 and CDR2: ENHRY and SYGVKD. CDR3 length: 16 residues. For the CDR3, the DNA is TGTGCCATCCGGGACAGGGAAAGTTTGGCCGGCAATGAGCAGTTCTTC. It yields the protein CAIRDRESLAGNEQFF.

This clonotype has a handful of counts. J is TRBJ2-7 and V is TRBV20-1; possibly TRBD1 or TRBD2 for D (5 bases each). The germline V gene encodes CDR1 DFQATT and CDR2 SNEGSKA (reference sequence). V gave up 7 bases and J gave up 2 bases, with 15 bases separating them. The CDR3 totals 13 residues. This CDR3 is CSVSLKGPYEQYF. The DNA of the CDR3 is TGCAGTGTCAGCCTTAAGGGACCCTACGAGCAGTACTTC.

This clonotype was counted a single time. The junction departs from germline at one end; a sequencing error may be responsible. V is TRBV5-4 and J is TRBJ2-7; 8 bases line up with TRBD1. CDR1 and CDR2 (germline): SGHNT, YYREEE (reference sequence). This CDR3 is 12 amino acids long. The CDR3 region has the DNA TGTGCCAGCAGCTTCCAGGGGGCCGTCCTGGACTTC. It yields the protein CASSFQGAVLDF.

This sequence joins TRBV4-3 and TRBJ2-1; TRBD2 is a possible D gene (6 bases). The CDR3 has 18 residues. V lost 1 base and J 7 bases, leaving 23 bases between the germline ends. Germline CDR1 reads LGHNA; CDR2 reads YSLEER. As DNA, the CDR3 is TGCGCCAGCAGCCAAGCCCCCACCTTTTCCCGGGGAGGAAATGAGCAGTTCTTC. Translated: CASSQAPTFSRGGNEQFF.

This clonotype was counted only a few times. The chain combines TRBV6-1 with TRBJ1-6, with D perhaps TRBD1 (5 bases). The CDR3 runs to 15 residues. V gave up 8 bases and J gave up 9 bases, with 20 bases separating them. Germline assignment: CDR1 MNHNS and CDR2 SASEGT. The CDR3 nucleotides read TGTGCCAGCGGGGTGGGAACAGGCGGAACTTCACCCCTCCACTTT. The encoded protein is CASGVGTGGTSPLHF.

This clonotype was detected only a few times. DNA of the CDR3: TGTGCCACCAGTCATTCAGGGTCTGGCTACACCTTC. It translates to CATSHSGSGYTF. The V and J genes are TRBV15 and TRBJ1-2; possible D gene TRBD1, 5 bases. V lost 6 bases and J lost 7, with 12 bases in between. Germline loops: CDR1 LNHNV, CDR2 YYDKDF (reference sequence). The CDR3 is made up of 12 amino acids.

The chain combines TRBV27 with TRBJ2-1; maybe TRBD2 (6 bases). The V end was cut by 0 bases, the J end by 8 bases, with 8 bases between. This CDR3 is built from 13 residues. The V gene's germline CDR1 is MNHEY and CDR2 SMNVEV (reference sequence). The CDR3 bases are TGTGCCAGCAGTTTATCGCCGGGGGATGAGCAGTTCTTC. This gives the protein CASSLSPGDEQFF.

The table lists this clonotype with a few counts. The chain combines TRBV12-3 or TRBV12-4 with TRBJ2-3; D perhaps matches TRBD2 (6 bases). CDR3 length: 16 residues. With 2 bases removed from V and 3 bases from J, the gap between germline ends came to 15 bases. The CDR3 DNA sequence: TGTGCCAGCAGTTTATGGGGGAGGATGGCGACAGATACGCAGTATTTT. This gives the protein CASSLWGRMATDTQYF.

This clonotype turned up a few times. The chain recombines TRBV29-1 with TRBJ2-1; D uncertain. The CDR3 consists of 14 residues. Germline V CDR1 and CDR2: SQVTM, ANQGSEA. The V end lost 2 bases, the J end lost 2 bases, and 10 bases lay between the germline ends. The chain's CDR3 is CSVERRLTYNEQFF. The CDR3 coding sequence is TGCAGCGTTGAACGGCGACTTACCTACAATGAGCAGTTCTTC.

This clonotype was detected only a few times. The chain recombines TRBV5-1 with TRBJ1-5; 8 bases line up with TRBD1. The CDR3 is made up of 16 amino acids. V trimming: 0 bases; J trimming: 7 bases; junction bases outside the gene matches: 9. CDR1 SGHRS and CDR2 YFSETQ come from the germline V gene. The CDR3 nucleotides read TGCGCCAGCAGCTTGGAGGCAGGGGGCCCCTGGCAGCCCCAGCATTTT. It translates to CASSLEAGGPWQPQHF.

This chain joins TRBV4-3 and TRBJ2-1; 11 nucleotides line up with TRBD1. Looked up from germline, CDR1 is LGHNA and CDR2 is YSLEER. The V gene end was trimmed by 1 base and the J gene end by 0 bases; junction bases not matched to a gene: 5. CDR3 size: 18 residues. As DNA, the CDR3 is TGCGCCAGCAGCCAAGGGACAGGGGGCCTTAGCTCCTACAATGAGCAGTTCTTC. Its translation is CASSQGTGGLSSYNEQFF.

This chain joins TRBV20-1 and TRBJ2-7; D is undetermined. Trimming left V 6 bases short and J 2 bases short, with 11 bases between. The length of the CDR3 is 12 residues. Germline-derived CDR1 and CDR2 are DFQATT and SNEGSKA (reference sequence). Here the CDR3 DNA reads TGCAGTGCCCGAGGATACGCCTACGAGCAGTACTTC. This codes for CSARGYAYEQYF.